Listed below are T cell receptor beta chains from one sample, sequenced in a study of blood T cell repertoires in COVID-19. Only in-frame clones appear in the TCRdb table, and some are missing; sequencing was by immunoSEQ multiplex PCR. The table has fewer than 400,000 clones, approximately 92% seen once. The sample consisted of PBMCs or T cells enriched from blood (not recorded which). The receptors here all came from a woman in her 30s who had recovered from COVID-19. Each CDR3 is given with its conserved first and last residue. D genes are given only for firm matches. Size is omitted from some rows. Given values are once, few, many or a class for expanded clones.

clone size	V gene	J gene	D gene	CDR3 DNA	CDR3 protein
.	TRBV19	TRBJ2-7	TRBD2	TGTGCCAGTAGTACGGTCCCCCGGGGGGGCGAGCAGTACTTC	CASSTVPRGGEQYF
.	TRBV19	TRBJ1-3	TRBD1	TGTGCCAGTAGTAACCGACAGGGTCTCGCGAACACCATATATTTT	CASSNRQGLANTIYF
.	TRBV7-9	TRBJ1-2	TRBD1	TGTGCCAGCAGCTTCTCAGGGGGTTCATCGGAAGGCTACACCTTC	CASSFSGGSSEGYTF
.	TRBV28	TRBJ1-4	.	TGTGCCAGCAGTTTAGGGCAAGAGGGTGAAAAACTGTTTTTT	CASSLGQEGEKLFF
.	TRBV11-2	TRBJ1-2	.	TGTGCCAGCAGCTTCACGGGGGGCGCGTTTATCCACACCTTC	CASSFTGGAFIHTF
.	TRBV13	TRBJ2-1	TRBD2	TGTGCCAGCACCATCATAGCGGGGGGCTCCTACAATGAGCAGTTCTTC	CASTIIAGGSYNEQFF
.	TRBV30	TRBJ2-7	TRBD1	TGTGCCTGGAGTCGACAGGGAACCTACGAGCAGTACTTC	CAWSRQGTYEQYF
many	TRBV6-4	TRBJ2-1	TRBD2	TGTGCCAGCAGTGCCTCTGGCGGGAGGGGAGGTGAGCAGTTCTTC	CASSASGGRGGEQFF
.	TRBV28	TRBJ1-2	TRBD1	TGTGCCAGCAGTTCTCAGGGGGCTAGTGGCTACACCTTC	CASSSQGASGYTF
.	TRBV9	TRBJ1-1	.	TGTGCCAGCAGCCCTGGACAGCCAGACGCTGAAGCTTTCTTT	CASSPGQPDAEAFF
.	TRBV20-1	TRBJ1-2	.	TGCAGTGCTAGGGCCTATGGCTACACCTTC	CSARAYGYTF
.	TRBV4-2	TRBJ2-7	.	TGTGCCAGCAGCCAAGAGGCCAGCGCCGCCCCCTACGAGCAGTACTTC	CASSQEASAAPYEQYF
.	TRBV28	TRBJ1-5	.	TGTGCCAGCGGTAGCGGTTATAGCAATCAGCCCCAGCATTTT	CASGSGYSNQPQHF
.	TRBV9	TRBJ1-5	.	TGTGCCAGCAGCCTCTCCGGGAATGGGGATCAGCCCCAGCATTTT	CASSLSGNGDQPQHF
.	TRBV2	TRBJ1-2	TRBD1	TGTGCCAGCAGTGATGGACAGGGTACTGGCTACACCTTC	CASSDGQGTGYTF
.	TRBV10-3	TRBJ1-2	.	TGTGCCATCAGTGAATGGCAGGGTAGGGGCTACACCTTC	CAISEWQGRGYTF
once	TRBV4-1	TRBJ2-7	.	TGCGCCAGCAGCCACTCTAGCGCCTACCCGGTTGGGCAGTACTTC	CASSHSSAYPVGQYF
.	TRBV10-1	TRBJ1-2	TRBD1	TGCGCCAGCAGGGGACAGGGGAAATACACCTTC	CASRGQGKYTF
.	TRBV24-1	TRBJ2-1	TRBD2	TGTGCCACCAGTGATGGACTAGCGGCCACCTACAATGAGCAGTTCTTC	CATSDGLAATYNEQFF
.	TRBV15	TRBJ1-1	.	TGTGCCACCAGCGATAATACAGGGGAAGCTTTCTTT	CATSDNTGEAFF
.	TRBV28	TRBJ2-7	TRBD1	TGTGCCAGCAGACGGACAGGGTGGTTCGAGCAGTACTTC	CASRRTGWFEQYF
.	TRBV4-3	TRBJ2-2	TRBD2	TGCGCCAGCAGCCGGTCCACTAGTAGCGGGGGATACACCGGGGAGCTGTTTTTT	CASSRSTSSGGYTGELFF
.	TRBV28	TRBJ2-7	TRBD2	TGTGCCAGCCCACCTCCGGGGGGAGCGGGAGACCCCTCCGAGCAGTACTTC	CASPPPGGAGDPSEQYF
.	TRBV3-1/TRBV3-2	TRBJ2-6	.	TGTGCCAGCAGCCAGCCGGGCTCTGGGGCCAACGTCCTGACTTTC	CASSQPGSGANVLTF
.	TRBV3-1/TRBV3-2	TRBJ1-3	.	TGTGCCAGCAGCCAAGGGGAGGGGGGAAACACCATATATTTT	CASSQGEGGNTIYF
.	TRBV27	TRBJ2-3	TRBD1	TGTGCCAGCAGCCTACTTACGACAGGGGCCGATACGCAGTATTTT	CASSLLTTGADTQYF
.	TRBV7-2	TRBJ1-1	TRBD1	TGTGCCAGCAGCTTAGCTCAGGGGGCACTCGCTGAAGCTTTCTTT	CASSLAQGALAEAFF
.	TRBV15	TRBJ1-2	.	TGTGCCACCAGCAGAGATAGGAACAGCAACTATGGCTACACCTTC	CATSRDRNSNYGYTF